One sample yielded the 30 T cell receptor beta chains listed below, sequenced in a study of identifying expanded T cells in peripheral blood. The table came from immunoSEQ multiplex PCR; TCRdb's copy has only in-frame clones and leaves some out. The data hold fewer than 85,000 clones, with approximately 84% observed a single time. The sample taken for sequencing was blood. Receptor source: a person aged 18 to 70 in good health.

The chain couples TRBV28 to TRBJ2-7; TRBD2 agrees at 10 bases. Unmatched junction bases numbered 6, after V lost 6 bases and J lost 1 base. Germline CDR1 and CDR2: MDHEN and SYDVKM. The CDR3 is made up of 15 amino acids. The CDR3 sequence: CASSILLAGSYEQYF. The CDR3 DNA reads as TGTGCCAGCAGCATCCTACTAGCGGGATCCTACGAGCAGTACTTC.

The gene calls are TRBV7-8 and TRBJ1-1; no clear D. CDR1 and CDR2 (germline): SGHVS, FQNEAQ. This CDR3 has 14 amino acids. Trimming pared 1 base from V and 3 bases from J, leaving 9 bases between. As DNA, the CDR3 is TGTGCCAGCAGCTTAGGTCCTTGGTACACTGAAGCTTTCTTT. It specifies CASSLGPWYTEAFF.

This sequence joins TRBV15 and TRBJ1-2; tentatively, D is TRBD1 (5 bases). Trimming stripped 0 bases from V and 6 bases from J, with 17 bases between. Per germline, CDR1 LNHNV and CDR2 YYDKDF (reference sequence). The CDR3 spans 16 residues. For the CDR3, the DNA is TGTGCCACCAGCAGAGATTCGGGCAGGGAATCTGATGGCTACACCTTC. This sequence encodes CATSRDSGRESDGYTF.

The rearrangement uses TRBV29-1 and TRBJ1-3; 9 nucleotides agree with TRBD1. Germline loops: CDR1 SQVTM, CDR2 ANQGSEA. V was clipped by 6 bases and J by 3 bases; unmatched bases: 6. There are 14 residues in the CDR3. In DNA form, the CDR3 reads TGCAGCGTAGAACAGGGGGCGAGTGGAAACACCATATATTTT. Encoded protein: CSVEQGASGNTIYF.

The chain employs TRBV6-5 and TRBJ2-7, with TRBD2 identical over 11 bases. Germline trimming cut 2 bases from V and 4 bases from J; bases unmatched to any gene: 4. The germline V gene encodes CDR1 MNHEY and CDR2 SVGAGI. This CDR3 has 15 amino acids. The CDR3 loop is CASSYRASGRYEQYF. In nucleotides, the CDR3 is TGTGCCAGCAGTTACAGGGCTAGCGGGAGGTACGAGCAGTACTTC.

V usage is TRBV21-1 and J usage is TRBJ2-4. TRBV21-1 is designated a pseudogene. CDR3 length: 16 residues. The CDR3 DNA follows: TGTGCCAGCAGCAAAGTAGGGGCCGGGGTCAAAAACATTCAGTACTTC. Translated, it gives CASSKVGAGVKNIQYF.

The sample holds a few counts of this clone. The chain links TRBV19 to TRBJ1-5, with 8 bases lining up with TRBD1. CDR1 and CDR2 from the germline V gene are LNHDA and SQIVND (reference sequence). There are 14 residues in the CDR3. V was pared by 4 bases and J by 2 bases, with 1 base of the junction left unmatched. The CDR3 nucleotides are TGTGCCAGTAGTACGACAGGGGGCAATCAGCCCCAGCATTTT. This sequence encodes CASSTTGGNQPQHF.

This rearrangement joins TRBV4-1 to TRBJ2-5, with D perhaps TRBD2 (6 bases). CDR1 MGHRA and CDR2 YSYEKL come from the germline V gene. The CDR3 covers 14 residues. Deletions cut 9 bases from V and 5 bases from J, with 19 bases between. The CDR3, as DNA: TGCGCCAGTACTCGGACGGGACTTCTGGAGACCCAGTACTTC. It specifies CASTRTGLLETQYF.

V and J are TRBV18 and TRBJ2-5; no definite D call. Germline V lookup: CDR1 KGHSH, CDR2 LQKENI. The CDR3 has 14 residues. V lost 0 bases to trimming and J lost 3 bases, with 8 bases between them. This CDR3 reads CASSPPTAEETQYF. The CDR3 nucleotides read TGTGCCAGCTCACCACCCACAGCCGAAGAGACCCAGTACTTC.

V and J are TRBV12-5 and TRBJ1-3, with D unclear. V was pared by 3 bases and J by 2 bases, with 8 bases between. Germline V gives CDR1 LGHNT, CDR2 FRNRAP. This CDR3 is 14 amino acids long. CDR3: CASGFWPTGNTIYF. CDR3 in DNA: TGTGCTAGTGGTTTTTGGCCGACTGGAAACACCATATATTTT.

The chain employs TRBV15 and TRBJ2-5; D uncertain. Between the trimmed V and J ends, which lost 1 base and 1 base, there was a span of 4 bases. CDR3 length: 13 amino acids. The germline gives CDR1 LNHNV, CDR2 YYDKDF (reference sequence). The CDR3 sequence: CATSRGPQETQYF. The CDR3 region has the DNA TGTGCCACCAGCAGAGGACCCCAAGAGACCCAGTACTTC.

This rearrangement joins TRBV7-2 to TRBJ2-3; tentatively, D is TRBD1 or TRBD2 (5 bases each). CDR1 is SGHTA and CDR2 is FQGNSA in the germline V gene. The CDR3 loop spans 16 amino acids. Trimming took off 5 bases at V and 6 bases at J, with 21 bases between the two ends. CDR3 coding DNA: TGTGCCAGCAGCCCTCCGGGACCCCTTAGTTTTGATACGCAGTATTTT. Translation: CASSPPGPLSFDTQYF.

This clone was observed a handful of times. The chain has TRBV9 and TRBJ2-5, with D tentatively TRBD1 (5 bases). V was clipped by 5 bases and J by 0 bases, with 23 bases between them. The CDR3 has 18 amino acids. Germline lookup yields CDR1 SGDLS and CDR2 YYNGEE. The CDR3 DNA reads TGTGCCAGCAGTGAAGGGGAAGTGGCAGGCGGTAACCAAGAGACCCAGTACTTC. Protein sequence: CASSEGEVAGGNQETQYF.

The chain carries TRBV19 and TRBJ2-5; 7 nucleotides align to TRBD1. Trimming cost V 5 bases and J 1 base; bases outside gene matches: 7. CDR3 length: 15 amino acids. Germline V gene data show CDR1 as LNHDA and CDR2 as SQIVND (reference sequence). CDR3 residues: CASSARTGTQETQYF. The DNA for the CDR3 is TGTGCCAGTAGTGCCCGGACAGGCACCCAAGAGACCCAGTACTTC. The full variable domain, its missing parts supplied by reference TRBV19 and TRBJ2-5, is DGGITQSPKYLFRKEGQNVTLSCEQNLNHDAMYWYRQDPGQGLRLIYYSQIVNDFQKGDIAEGYSVSREKKESFPLTVTSAQKNPTAFYLCASSARTGTQETQYFGPGTRLLVL.

The V call is TRBV25-1, the J call TRBJ1-3; D might be TRBD1 (5 bases). Germline V gene lookup returns CDR1 MGHDK and CDR2 SYGVNS. V shed 5 bases and J shed 0 bases, with 14 bases lying between them. The CDR3 length is 16 residues. The DNA for the CDR3 is TGTGCCAGCAGTTCTCCAAGGGACGTCTCTGGAAACACCATATATTTT. Encoded protein: CASSSPRDVSGNTIYF.

The chain carries TRBV4-1 and TRBJ2-2, with 8 bases fitting TRBD2. CDR1 is MGHRA and CDR2 is YSYEKL in the germline V gene. V lost 1 base, J lost 1 base, and 2 bases stayed unmatched. This CDR3 comprises 16 residues. In nucleotides, the CDR3 is TGCGCCAGCAGCCAAGTGAGCGGGAGGAACACCGGGGAGCTGTTTTTT. Translating gives CASSQVSGRNTGELFF.

The chain has TRBV10-3 and TRBJ2-1; 12 bases fit TRBD2. CDR1 is ENHRY, CDR2 SYGVKD, per germline. Trimming took 4 bases from V and 10 from J; bases not matched to a gene: 8. The CDR3 totals 15 residues. CDR3 residues: CAISASSGRAGEQFF. The CDR3 bases are TGTGCCATCAGTGCCTCTAGCGGGAGGGCCGGGGAGCAGTTCTTC.

This clone was observed a single time. This chain connects TRBV25-1 to TRBJ2-1; no definite D call. This CDR3 has 17 amino acids. Per germline, CDR1 MGHDK and CDR2 SYGVNS. With 3 bases removed from V and 0 bases from J, the gap between germline ends came to 15 bases. CDR3 in DNA: TGTGCCAGCAGTGATCCCAGCCGTGGTGGCTCCTACAATGAGCAGTTCTTC. Amino acid sequence: CASSDPSRGGSYNEQFF.

The rearrangement uses TRBV18 and TRBJ1-1; D not certain. The CDR3 extends over 13 amino acids. V was cut by 2 bases and J by 6 bases, with 10 bases left in between. Per germline, CDR1 KGHSH and CDR2 LQKENI. The CDR3 nucleotides read TGTGCCAGCTCACCAGGGGTCGCGGCTGAAGCTTTCTTT. Amino acid sequence: CASSPGVAAEAFF.

The chain uses TRBV5-6 and TRBJ2-3; possibly TRBD2 for D (5 bases). V gave up 4 bases and J gave up 4 bases, with 13 bases separating them. Germline lookup yields CDR1 SGHDT and CDR2 YYEEEE. This CDR3 has 14 amino acids. This CDR3 reads CASSLDFGPDTQYF. The CDR3 nucleotides read TGTGCCAGCAGCCTGGACTTTGGACCAGATACGCAGTATTTT. The full variable domain, its missing parts supplied by reference TRBV5-6 and TRBJ2-3, is DAGVTQSPTHLIKTRGQQVTLRCSPKSGHDTVSWYQQALGQGPQFIFQYYEEEERQRGNFPDRFSGHQFPNYSSELNVNALLLGDSALYLCASSLDFGPDTQYFGPGTRLTVL.

The chain employs TRBV25-1 and TRBJ1-1, with D unresolved. The germline V and J ends were trimmed by 8 bases and 1 base, with 5 bases remaining between them. Germline values: CDR1 MGHDK, CDR2 SYGVNS. The CDR3 consists of 11 residues. The CDR3 loop reads CASLGNTEAFF. CDR3 sequence (DNA): TGTGCCAGCCTGGGGAACACTGAAGCTTTCTTT.

CDR3 in DNA: TGTGCCAGCAGCTTAGGATCCGGATCCGAGCAGTACTTC. This codes for CASSLGSGSEQYF. V is TRBV11-3 and J is TRBJ2-7; D is ambiguous. V lost 1 base to trimming and J lost 6 bases, with 10 bases between them. The CDR3 loop spans 13 amino acids. In germline, CDR1 is SGHNT, CDR2 YENEEA.

Note on this clone: At one of its ends the junction is not consistent with the germline gene, which may arise from a read error. The sample contains more than one DNA sequence encoding this CDR3. V usage is TRBV27 and J usage is TRBJ1-2, with unresolved D. The CDR3 runs to 16 residues. Germline values: CDR1 MNHEY, CDR2 SMNVEV (reference sequence). The DNA of the CDR3 is TGTGCTAGCAGCCTGAAGCCGGATCGGGCAATCTATGGCTACACCTTC. Translation: CASSLKPDRAIYGYTF.

The sample holds one count of this clone. V gene TRBV7-3 combines with J gene TRBJ2-7, with TRBD2 matching over 12 bases. Trimming took 5 bases from V and 2 from J; bases not matched to a gene: 7. This CDR3 spans 16 amino acids. The germline V gene encodes CDR1 SGHTA and CDR2 FQGTGA. This CDR3 is CASSPQGLAGTYEQYF. CDR3 nucleotide sequence: TGTGCCAGCAGCCCGCAAGGACTAGCGGGAACCTACGAGCAGTACTTC.

The chain links TRBV11-3 to TRBJ2-1; tentative D call: TRBD2 (6 bases). This CDR3 has 13 residues. V lost 2 bases and J 9 bases, leaving 11 bases between the germline ends. Looked up from germline, CDR1 is SGHNT and CDR2 is YENEEA. The CDR3 coding sequence is TGTGCCAGCAGCTTAATTGACGGGGGTGAGCAGTTCTTC. This translates into CASSLIDGGEQFF.

The CDR3 reads CASSLVQGDTPYEQYF. The DNA for the CDR3 is TGCGCCAGCAGCTTGGTGCAGGGGGACACCCCCTACGAGCAGTACTTC. The J gene is TRBJ2-7, the V gene TRBV5-1, with 7 bases aligning to TRBD1. With V trimmed by 0 bases and J by 2 bases, 8 bases remained unmatched. CDR3 length: 16 residues. CDR1 and CDR2 (germline): SGHRS, YFSETQ.

Points on this clone: In the same sample, other DNA sequences code for this CDR3. The CDR3 reads CASSIRRGDYEQYF. CDR3 nucleotide sequence: TGTGCCAGTAGTATCAGAAGGGGGGACTACGAGCAGTACTTC. The chain combines TRBV19 with TRBJ2-7; D may be TRBD1 or TRBD2 (6 bases each). The CDR3 length is 14 residues. Trimming shortened V by 3 bases and J by 3 bases, and 12 bases separated the two germline ends. Per the germline V gene, CDR1 is LNHDA and CDR2 is SQIVND (reference sequence).

The J gene is TRBJ2-1, the V gene TRBV7-6, with D possibly TRBD2 on 6 matching bases. This CDR3 contains 15 residues. Trimming took off 1 base at V and 5 bases at J, with 12 bases between the two ends. Germline CDR1 reads SGHVS; CDR2 reads FNYEAQ. CDR3 amino acids: CASSLVGGVNNEQFF. In DNA, the CDR3 is TGTGCCAGCAGCTTAGTCGGGGGTGTAAACAATGAGCAGTTCTTC.

This clone has only a few counts. The genes are TRBV7-6 and TRBJ2-7, with 7 nucleotides matching TRBD2. Germline V gene data show CDR1 as SGHVS and CDR2 as FNYEAQ. With V trimmed by 1 base and J by 1 base, 1 base remained unmatched. CDR3 length equals 14 residues. CDR3 DNA: TGTGCCAGCAGCTTAGGGACTAGTTCCTACGAGCAGTACTTC. Translating gives CASSLGTSSYEQYF.

The chain joins TRBV27 to TRBJ2-1; D gene ambiguous. Trimming shortened V by 6 bases and J by 7 bases, and 7 bases separated the two germline ends. This CDR3 spans 11 amino acids. Germline V gene sequence: CDR1 MNHEY, CDR2 SMNVEV (reference sequence). CDR3 DNA: TGTGCCAGCAGATTGGCGAATGAGCAGTTCTTC. The encoded protein is CASRLANEQFF.